This TCR beta chain was documented in a study of beta chain features in type 1 diabetes. Broader study findings: Shortening that was moderate but significant affected the TCRB CDR3s of Type 1 diabetes patients in all four CD4+ subsets.

Sequenced material consisted of expressed TCRB transcripts (all of the isolated RNA was reverse transcribed). Data came from immunoSEQ multiplex PCR; TCRdb stores just in-frame clones and leaves some out. Among roughly 180,000 clones listed, approximately 8.1% were seen once. Germline lookup yields CDR1 SGHNT and CDR2 YYREEE (reference sequence). CDR3 size: 17 residues. The ends lost 2 bases at V and 2 bases at J; junction bases unmatched: 11. To note about this clone: Its antigen is undetermined.

V and J are TRBV5-4 and TRBJ1-2, with 8 bases lining up with TRBD1. The sequencing sample was made of central memory CD4+ T cells from blood. This TCR was sampled from a man between 18 and 29 years old with type 1 diabetes. CDR3 DNA sequence: TGTGCCAGCAGCTTAACTCGGACAGGGCTTTCCAACTATGGCTACACCTTC. Protein: CASSLTRTGLSNYGYTF.